One TCR beta chain is described in this entry. When the RNA was reverse transcribed, random hexamers were used with an input of about 0.5 to 1 ug. TCRdb used MiXCR to reprocess the immunoSEQ multiplex PCR reads, holding one entry per CDR3 protein. The sample lists about 150,000 distinct CDR3 sequences; around 96% were seen once. CDR3 length equals 14 residues. From germline, CDR1 is GTSNPN and CDR2 SVGIG (reference sequence). The junction had 7 bases not matched to a gene; V was cut back by 0 bases and J by 6 bases. The sample belongs to a study of CD8 T cells in Susac syndrome. Treatment-naive patients with stable or active relapsing-remitting disease served as multiple sclerosis controls.

The sequenced material came from CD8+ T cells from PBMCs. This chain uses TRBV30 with TRBJ2-7; TRBD1 matches 8 bases. The TCR comes from a human donor with multiple sclerosis. DNA of the CDR3: TGTGCCTGGAGTGTACGAGTACAGGGGGGCGAGCAGTACTTC. Protein product: CAWSVRVQGGEQYF.